Listed below are T cell receptor beta chains from one sample, sequenced in a study of cytomegalovirus exposure and HLA in healthy donors. The table came from immunoSEQ multiplex PCR; TCRdb's copy has only in-frame clones and leaves some out. The sample includes some 200,000 clones, roughly 84% of them seen just once. The sequenced sample consisted of PBMCs. Every receptor here comes from a woman aged 50 to 60 in good health and CMV-seropositive. Each CDR3 is given with its conserved first and last residue. The D gene is left open where the match is weak. Not all rows give a size; the values are once, few, many and, for expanded clones, a class.

size	V	D	J	DNA	CDR3
.	TRBV5-1	.	TRBJ2-5	TGCGCCAGCAGCTTGGGAGTGGCCCAGTACTTC	CASSLGVAQYF
.	TRBV2	.	TRBJ1-2	TGTGCCAGCAGCTCACAGGGTAACGTCCAAGGCTACACCTTC	CASSSQGNVQGYTF
few	TRBV9	.	TRBJ2-3	TGTGCCAGCAGCGTAGCGGGGGATCCAGATACGCAGTATTTT	CASSVAGDPDTQYF
.	TRBV7-8	TRBD1	TRBJ1-5	TGTGCCAGCAGCTCGTGGACAGGGGGCCAGCCCCAGCATTTT	CASSSWTGGQPQHF
.	TRBV28	TRBD2	TRBJ2-1	TGTGCCAGCAGTTTCGGGACTAGCGACTACAATGAGCAGTTCTTC	CASSFGTSDYNEQFF
.	TRBV19	TRBD1	TRBJ1-2	TGTGCCAGTAGTTTAGCCGGGACAGAGTATGGCTACACCTTC	CASSLAGTEYGYTF
.	TRBV7-9	TRBD1	TRBJ2-3	TGTGCCAGCAGCAACAGGGGGCCCCTGGCAGATACGCAGTATTTT	CASSNRGPLADTQYF
.	TRBV7-2	.	TRBJ1-4	TGTGCCAGCAGCTCCTACTACAGGGTTACTAATGAAAAACTGTTTTTT	CASSSYYRVTNEKLFF
once	TRBV2	.	TRBJ2-3	TGTGCCAGCTCCTTAGCAGATACGCAGTATTTT	CASSLADTQYF
.	TRBV6-1	TRBD1	TRBJ1-5	TGTGCCACTAGACAGGGGAGCAATCAGCCCCAGCATTTT	CATRQGSNQPQHF